This is a list of T cell receptor beta chains from one sample in a study of CD4 and CD8 cells across lung adenocarcinoma regions. TCRdb independently ran MiXCR on the PCR reads; one entry per CDR3 protein. This table has 10,000 or so distinct CDR3 sequences, 50% appearing once. The sample consisted of CD8+ T cells from the margin of a lung tumor. The source of these receptors is a female donor with lung adenocarcinoma. The CD4 and CD8 labels of this study may be unreliable. Each CDR3 is given with its conserved first and last residue. The order of the fields is CDR3 protein, CDR3 DNA, clone size, D gene, V gene, J gene. D genes are given only for firm matches. Only some rows state a clone size, as once, few, many or a class for expanded clones.

cdr3_aa: CASTNLGGEGNIQYF; cdr3_nt: TGTGCCAGCACCAACCTCGGCGGGGAAGGAAACATTCAGTACTTC; clone_size: many; d_call: .; v_call: TRBV27; j_call: TRBJ2-4
cdr3_aa: CASSPGLAGVGEQFF; cdr3_nt: TGTGCCAGCAGCCCAGGACTAGCGGGAGTGGGCGAGCAGTTCTTC; clone_size: .; d_call: TRBD2; v_call: TRBV7-2; j_call: TRBJ2-1
cdr3_aa: CASSYEGTSSYNEQFF; cdr3_nt: TGTGCCAGCAGTTACGAGGGTACGAGCTCCTACAATGAGCAGTTCTTC; clone_size: .; d_call: .; v_call: TRBV6-5; j_call: TRBJ2-1
cdr3_aa: CASSQNSGGDTQYF; cdr3_nt: TGTGCCAGCAGCCAAAATAGCGGCGGGGATACGCAGTATTTT; clone_size: .; d_call: .; v_call: TRBV3-1; j_call: TRBJ2-3
cdr3_aa: CASTPRGTSFWNNYEQYF; cdr3_nt: TGTGCCAGCACCCCCCGGGGGACTAGCTTTTGGAATAACTACGAGCAGTACTTC; clone_size: many; d_call: TRBD2; v_call: TRBV6-1; j_call: TRBJ2-7
cdr3_aa: CASSGGLAGGVTGELFF; cdr3_nt: TGTGCCAGCAGCGGCGGACTAGCGGGAGGAGTCACCGGGGAGCTGTTTTTT; clone_size: .; d_call: TRBD2; v_call: TRBV7-9; j_call: TRBJ2-2
cdr3_aa: CASNPGRSYEQYF; cdr3_nt: TGTGCCAGCAATCCGGGGAGGTCCTACGAGCAGTACTTC; clone_size: .; d_call: .; v_call: TRBV6-9; j_call: TRBJ2-7
cdr3_aa: CASRGSRATDMQYF; cdr3_nt: TGTGCCAGCAGGGGGTCGAGGGCCACAGACATGCAGTACTTT; clone_size: .; d_call: .; v_call: TRBV6-1; j_call: TRBJ2-3
cdr3_aa: CASRRRDRGTDTQYF; cdr3_nt: TGTGCCAGCAGACGCCGGGACAGGGGAACAGATACGCAGTATTTT; clone_size: medium-sized; d_call: TRBD1; v_call: TRBV27; j_call: TRBJ2-3
cdr3_aa: CASSVGVCAKNIQYF; cdr3_nt: TGTGCCAGCAGTGTGGGGGTGTGCGCCAAAAACATTCAGTATTTC; clone_size: .; d_call: .; v_call: TRBV6-1; j_call: TRBJ2-4
cdr3_aa: CASSQGTGLGETQYF; cdr3_nt: TGCGCCAGCAGCCAAGGGACAGGGCTTGGAGAGACCCAGTACTTC; clone_size: medium-sized; d_call: TRBD1; v_call: TRBV4-1; j_call: TRBJ2-5
cdr3_aa: CASSQETGVLPQHF; cdr3_nt: TGTGCCAGCAGCCAAGAAACGGGGGTTTTGCCCCAGCATTTT; clone_size: .; d_call: .; v_call: TRBV4-2; j_call: TRBJ1-5
cdr3_aa: CASSPLGQRNTDTQYF; cdr3_nt: TGTGCCAGCAGCCCCCTAGGACAGAGAAACACAGATACGCAGTATTTT; clone_size: .; d_call: .; v_call: TRBV14; j_call: TRBJ2-3
cdr3_aa: CASTGGSVAGLGATDTQYF; cdr3_nt: TGTGCCAGCACCGGAGGGAGCGTAGCGGGGCTGGGGGCCACAGATACGCAGTACTTT; clone_size: once; d_call: TRBD2; v_call: TRBV6-1; j_call: TRBJ2-3
cdr3_aa: CASSATGTSGTGELFF; cdr3_nt: TGTGCCAGCAGCGCTACCGGGACTAGCGGGACCGGGGAGCTGTTTTTT; clone_size: .; d_call: TRBD2; v_call: TRBV25-1; j_call: TRBJ2-2
cdr3_aa: CASRGRGGGNQETQYF; cdr3_nt: TGTGCCAGCAGGGGCCGGGGGGGCGGGAACCAAGAGACGCAGTATTTC; clone_size: once; d_call: TRBD2; v_call: TRBV6-1; j_call: TRBJ2-3
cdr3_aa: CASSEAGGAGQPQHF; cdr3_nt: TGTGCCAGCAGTGAGGCGGGAGGGGCCGGTCAGCCCCAGCATTTT; clone_size: many; d_call: .; v_call: TRBV6-1; j_call: TRBJ1-5
cdr3_aa: CASSEQVYTEAFF; cdr3_nt: TGTGCCAGCAGTGAGCAGGTGTACACTGAAGCTTTCTTT; clone_size: .; d_call: .; v_call: TRBV6-1; j_call: TRBJ1-1
cdr3_aa: CAISESNRGQGTYEQYF; cdr3_nt: TGTGCCATCAGTGAGTCGAATAGGGGACAGGGTACCTACGAGCAGTACTTC; clone_size: medium-sized; d_call: TRBD1; v_call: TRBV10-3; j_call: TRBJ2-7
cdr3_aa: CARGFWDSDPDTQYF; cdr3_nt: TGTGCCAGGGGTTTTTGGGACAGTGACCCAGATACGCAGTATTTC; clone_size: .; d_call: TRBD1; v_call: TRBV27; j_call: TRBJ2-3
cdr3_aa: CAISEPERGTSTYEQYF; cdr3_nt: TGTGCCATCAGTGAGCCAGAACGGGGGACGTCGACCTACGAGCAGTACTTC; clone_size: .; d_call: .; v_call: TRBV10-3; j_call: TRBJ2-7
cdr3_aa: CAWVTGGGYGYTF; cdr3_nt: TGTGCCTGGGTGACAGGGGGAGGCTATGGCTACACCTTC; clone_size: .; d_call: TRBD1; v_call: TRBV30; j_call: TRBJ1-2
cdr3_aa: CASRPGVGAKNTQYF; cdr3_nt: TGTGCCAGCAGGCCGGGGGTAGGAGCCAAAAACACGCAGTATTTC; clone_size: .; d_call: .; v_call: TRBV27; j_call: TRBJ2-4
cdr3_aa: CAYRGAGFTETQYF; cdr3_nt: TGTGCGTATCGAGGCGCCGGTTTCACAGAGACGCAGTACTTT; clone_size: .; d_call: .; v_call: TRBV30; j_call: TRBJ2-5
cdr3_aa: CASSEGGDTTYEQFF; cdr3_nt: TGTGCCAGCAGTGAAGGGGGGGACACCACCTACGAGCAGTTCTTC; clone_size: .; d_call: .; v_call: TRBV6-1; j_call: TRBJ2-1
cdr3_aa: CASSSSSGPYNEQFF; cdr3_nt: TGTGCCAGCAGCTCTTCTAGCGGGCCTTACAATGAGCAGTTCTTC; clone_size: many; d_call: TRBD2; v_call: TRBV7-2; j_call: TRBJ2-1
cdr3_aa: CASMAGSYNEQFF; cdr3_nt: TGCGCCAGCATGGCTGGCTCCTACAATGAGCAGTTCTTC; clone_size: few; d_call: .; v_call: TRBV10-2; j_call: TRBJ2-1
cdr3_aa: CASNGGRDQDTQYF; cdr3_nt: TGCGCCAGCAACGGGGGGCGAGACCAAGATACCCAGTACTTC; clone_size: .; d_call: .; v_call: TRBV10-1; j_call: TRBJ2-5
cdr3_aa: CASSLTSGRTAGNEQFF; cdr3_nt: TGCGCCAGCAGCTTGACTAGCGGGAGGACGGCTGGAAATGAGCAGTTCTTC; clone_size: .; d_call: TRBD2; v_call: TRBV5-1; j_call: TRBJ2-1